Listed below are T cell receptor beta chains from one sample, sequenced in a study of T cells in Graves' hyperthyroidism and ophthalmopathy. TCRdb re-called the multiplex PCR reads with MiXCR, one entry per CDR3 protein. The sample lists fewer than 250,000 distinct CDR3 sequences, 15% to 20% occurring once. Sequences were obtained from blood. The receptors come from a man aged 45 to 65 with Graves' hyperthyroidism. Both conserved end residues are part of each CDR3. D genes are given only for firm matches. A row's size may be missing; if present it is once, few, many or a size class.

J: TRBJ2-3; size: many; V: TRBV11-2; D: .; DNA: TGTGCCAGCAGCTTAGAGCCCAGCACAGATACGCAGTATTTT; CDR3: CASSLEPSTDTQYF
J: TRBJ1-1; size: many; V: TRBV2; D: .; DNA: TGTGCCAGCAGTGATTACAGGAACACTGAAGCTTTCTTT; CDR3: CASSDYRNTEAFF
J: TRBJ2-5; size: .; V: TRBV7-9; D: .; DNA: TGTGCCAGCAGCTTACGGGGGTCAGGACAAGAGACCCAGTACTTC; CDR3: CASSLRGSGQETQYF
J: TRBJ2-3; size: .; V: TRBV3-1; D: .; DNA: TGTGCCAGCAGCCAAGATCCCGGTTTTATCACAGATACGCAGTATTTT; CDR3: CASSQDPGFITDTQYF
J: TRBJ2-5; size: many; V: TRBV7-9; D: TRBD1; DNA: TGTGCCAGCAGCTGGGGACAGCAAGAGACCCAGTACTTC; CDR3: CASSWGQQETQYF
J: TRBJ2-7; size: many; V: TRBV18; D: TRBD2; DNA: TGTGCCAGCTCACCACCTCGGGCTAGCGGCTTTCACGAGCAGTACTTC; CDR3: CASSPPRASGFHEQYF
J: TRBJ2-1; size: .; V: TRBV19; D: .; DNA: TGTGCCAGTAGAGGGTTAGACTCTAGCTCCTACAATGAGCAGTTCTTC; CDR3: CASRGLDSSSYNEQFF
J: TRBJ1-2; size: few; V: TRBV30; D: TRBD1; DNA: TGTGCCTGGGGGACAGGGGCTGGCTACACCTTC; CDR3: CAWGTGAGYTF
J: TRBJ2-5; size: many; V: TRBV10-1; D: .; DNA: TGCGCCAGCAGCGAAGTGGGAGCGGGGACCCAGTACTTC; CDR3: CASSEVGAGTQYF
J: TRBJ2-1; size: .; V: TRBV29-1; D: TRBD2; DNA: TGCAGCGTTGTGGGGACTAGCGGGCGTGAGCAGTTCTTC; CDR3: CSVVGTSGREQFF
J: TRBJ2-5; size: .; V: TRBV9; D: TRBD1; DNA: TGTGCCAGCAGCGCGGGGACAGGGAGGATGGAGACCCAGTACTTC; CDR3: CASSAGTGRMETQYF
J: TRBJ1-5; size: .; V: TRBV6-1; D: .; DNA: TGTGCCAGCAGTCGACGGGGGGGGGGAAGTAATCAGCCCCAGCATTTT; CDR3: CASSRRGGGSNQPQHF
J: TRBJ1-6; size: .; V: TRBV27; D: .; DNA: TGTGCCAGCAGTGCCCCGGGAAACCATAATTCACCCCTCCACTTT; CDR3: CASSAPGNHNSPLHF
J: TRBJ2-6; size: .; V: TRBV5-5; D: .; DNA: TGTGCCAGCAGCACAGGACGGGAATCTGGGGCCAACGTCCTGACTTTC; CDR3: CASSTGRESGANVLTF
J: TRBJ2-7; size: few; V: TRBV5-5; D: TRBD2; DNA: TGTGCCAGCAGCTCCCCGACTAGCGGGAGGACCTTTACCTACGAGCAGTACTTC; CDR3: CASSSPTSGRTFTYEQYF
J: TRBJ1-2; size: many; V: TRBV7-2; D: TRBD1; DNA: TGTGCCGGTAGCAGGGGGGGAGGCTACACCTTC; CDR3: CAGSRGGGYTF
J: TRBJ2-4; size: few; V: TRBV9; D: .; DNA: TGTGCCAGCAGCGTAGATGGTGGAAACATTCAGTACTTC; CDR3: CASSVDGGNIQYF
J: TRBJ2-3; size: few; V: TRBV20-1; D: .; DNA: TGCAGTGCCGGGGAGGACACAGATACGCAGTATTTT; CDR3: CSAGEDTDTQYF
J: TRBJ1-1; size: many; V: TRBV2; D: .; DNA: TGTGCCAGCAGTGAACGACGGGTGAACACTGAAGCTTTCTTT; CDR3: CASSERRVNTEAFF
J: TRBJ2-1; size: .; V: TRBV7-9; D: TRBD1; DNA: TGTGCCAGCAGCTTAGCGGCTGCAGGGGGCTATGAGCAGTTCTTC; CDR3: CASSLAAAGGYEQFF
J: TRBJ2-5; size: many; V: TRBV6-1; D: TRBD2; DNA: TGTGCCAGCAGTGAAGGGGGACTAGCGGGCCTAGAGACCCAGTACTTC; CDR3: CASSEGGLAGLETQYF
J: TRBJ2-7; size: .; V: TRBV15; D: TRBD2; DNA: TGTGCCACCAGCAGAGCTCTAGCGGAAATCTACGAGCAGTACTTC; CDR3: CATSRALAEIYEQYF
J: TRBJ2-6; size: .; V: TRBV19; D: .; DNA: TGTGCCAGTAGTATCGTACCAGGGGCTGGGGCCAACGTCCTGACTTTC; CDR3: CASSIVPGAGANVLTF
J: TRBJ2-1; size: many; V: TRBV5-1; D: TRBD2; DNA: TGCGCCAGCAGCACCGCTAGCGGCTCCTACAATGAGCAGTTCTTC; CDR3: CASSTASGSYNEQFF
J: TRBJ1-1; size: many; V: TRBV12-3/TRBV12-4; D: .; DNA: TGTGCCAGCAGTTTAGGGGGGGTTCCGGCTTTCTTT; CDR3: CASSLGGVPAFF
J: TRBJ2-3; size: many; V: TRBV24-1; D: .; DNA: TGTGCCACCAGTGATCCACCACAGGGAACAGATACGCAGTATTTT; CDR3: CATSDPPQGTDTQYF
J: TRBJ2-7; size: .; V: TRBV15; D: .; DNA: TGTGCCACCAGCAGAGATGGGCAGTTAGCGGCGAGCGAGCAGTACTTC; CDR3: CATSRDGQLAASEQYF
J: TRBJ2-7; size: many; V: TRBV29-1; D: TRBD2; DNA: TGCAGCGGTGGGACTAGTGCCTACGAGCAGTACTTC; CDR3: CSGGTSAYEQYF
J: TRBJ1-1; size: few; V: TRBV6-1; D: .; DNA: TGTGCCAGCAGACGATTGAACACTGAAGCTTTCTTT; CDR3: CASRRLNTEAFF
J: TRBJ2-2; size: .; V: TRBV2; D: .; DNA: TGTGCCAGCAGCCCAACTAGAACCGGGGAGCTGTTTTTT; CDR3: CASSPTRTGELFF
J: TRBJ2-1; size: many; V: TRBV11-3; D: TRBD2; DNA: TGTGCCAGCAGCTTAGGGTTGGCGGGAGGTTATCCCGGCGAGCAGTTCTTC; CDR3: CASSLGLAGGYPGEQFF
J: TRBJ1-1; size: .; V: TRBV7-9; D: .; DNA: TGTGCCAGCAGCTTAAGGGGGGACTACACTGAAGCTTTCTTT; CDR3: CASSLRGDYTEAFF
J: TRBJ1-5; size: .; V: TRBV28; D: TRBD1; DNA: TGTGCCAGCAGTATGGACAGGGAATTGGATCAGCCCCAGCATTTT; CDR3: CASSMDRELDQPQHF
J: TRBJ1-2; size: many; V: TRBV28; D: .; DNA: TGTGCCAGCAGTGACAACTATGGCTACACCTTC; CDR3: CASSDNYGYTF
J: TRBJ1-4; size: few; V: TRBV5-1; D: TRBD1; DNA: TGCGCCAGCAGCTTGGATTTGGCAGGGGGAGGTGAAAAACTGTTTTTT; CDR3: CASSLDLAGGGEKLFF
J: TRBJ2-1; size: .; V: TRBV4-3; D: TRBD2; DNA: TGCGCCAGCAGCCAAGTACTAGCGGGAGGGAACTATTACAATGAGCAGTTCTTC; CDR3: CASSQVLAGGNYYNEQFF
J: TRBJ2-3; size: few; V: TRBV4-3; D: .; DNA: TGCGCCAGCAGCCAAGATATCCACACAGATACGCAGTATTTT; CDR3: CASSQDIHTDTQYF
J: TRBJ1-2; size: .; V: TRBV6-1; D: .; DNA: TGTGCCAGCAGGATACGGACAGAGGTCTATGGCTACACCTTC; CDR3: CASRIRTEVYGYTF
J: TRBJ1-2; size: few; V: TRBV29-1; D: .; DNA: TGCAGCGTTGAGAGACAGGAGGTGACTGTAGGCTACACCTTC; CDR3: CSVERQEVTVGYTF
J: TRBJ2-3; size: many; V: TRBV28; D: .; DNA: TGTGCAATCCAGGGAGATACGCAGTATTTT; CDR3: CAIQGDTQYF
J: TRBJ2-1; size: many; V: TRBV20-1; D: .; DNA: TGCAGTGCTCCCCTGGGACTTCTCTTCGAGCAGTTCTTC; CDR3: CSAPLGLLFEQFF
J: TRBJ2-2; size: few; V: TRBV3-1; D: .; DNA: TGTGCCAGCAGCCACTCGGACTCTAACACCGGGGAGCTGTTTTTT; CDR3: CASSHSDSNTGELFF
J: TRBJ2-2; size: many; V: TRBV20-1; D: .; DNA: TGCAGTGCTAGGGCATTAGGGCGGCGGACCGGGGAGCTGTTTTTT; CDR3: CSARALGRRTGELFF
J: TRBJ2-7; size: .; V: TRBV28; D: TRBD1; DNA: TGTGCCAGCAGCCTGGGGCGCAGGGGGCAGTACGAGCAGTACTTC; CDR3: CASSLGRRGQYEQYF
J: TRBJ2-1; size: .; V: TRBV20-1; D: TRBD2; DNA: TGCAGTGCCTATCAGCTAGCGGGTCGGGCCTCTTTTAGTCAGTTCTTC; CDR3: CSAYQLAGRASFSQFF
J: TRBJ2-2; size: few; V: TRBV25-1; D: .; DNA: TGTGCCAGCAGTCCGGGTCAGGGGATCACCGGGGAGCTGTTTTTT; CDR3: CASSPGQGITGELFF
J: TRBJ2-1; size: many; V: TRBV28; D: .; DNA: TGTGCCAGCAGTTCCCCACTGGCGGCCCGCATGGTAAATGAGCAGTTCTTC; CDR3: CASSSPLAARMVNEQFF
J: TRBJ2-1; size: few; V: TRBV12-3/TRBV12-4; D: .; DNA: TGTGCCAGCAGGGACAGTAGCTCCTACAATGAGCAGTTCTTC; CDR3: CASRDSSSYNEQFF
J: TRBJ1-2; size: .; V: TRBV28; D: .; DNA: TGTGCCAGCAGTTTAGACAACGGGAGCTATGGCTACACCTTC; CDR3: CASSLDNGSYGYTF
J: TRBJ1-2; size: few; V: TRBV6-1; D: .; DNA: TGTGCCAGCAGTGAGGGGGCCTATGGCTACACCTTC; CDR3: CASSEGAYGYTF
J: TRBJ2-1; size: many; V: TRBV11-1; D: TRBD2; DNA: TGTGCCAGCGTTTGGGCTAGCGGCTTTTCTTACAATGAGCAGTTCTTC; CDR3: CASVWASGFSYNEQFF
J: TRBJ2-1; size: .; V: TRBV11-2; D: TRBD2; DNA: TGTGCCAGCAGCTTAGGAGTGGGAGGGCCCTACAATGAGCAGTTCTTC; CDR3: CASSLGVGGPYNEQFF
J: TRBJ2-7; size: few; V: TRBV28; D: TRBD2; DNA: TGTGCCAGCAGTTCTGCTAGCGGGAGGGTGGGCTCCTACGAGCAGTACTTC; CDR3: CASSSASGRVGSYEQYF
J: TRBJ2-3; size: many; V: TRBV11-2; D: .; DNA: TGTGCCAGCAGCCAGTCGGGCGGGGTAAGCACAGATACGCAGTATTTT; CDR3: CASSQSGGVSTDTQYF
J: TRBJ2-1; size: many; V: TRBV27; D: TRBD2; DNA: TGTGCCAGCAGTTTATCGGGGCTAGCGGTAACCTACAATGAGCAGTTCTTC; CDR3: CASSLSGLAVTYNEQFF
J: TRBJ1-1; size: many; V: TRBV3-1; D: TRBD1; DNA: TGTGCCAGCAGCCAACGAGGACAGGGGGTAGCTTTCTTT; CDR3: CASSQRGQGVAFF
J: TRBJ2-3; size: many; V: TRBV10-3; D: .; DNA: TGTGCCATCAGTGAGGGGGCGAGGACAGATACGCAGTATTTT; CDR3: CAISEGARTDTQYF
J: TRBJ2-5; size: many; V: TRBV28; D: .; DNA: TGTGCCAGCAGTTTACCCCAAATTTGGGGAGAAGAGACCCAGTACTTC; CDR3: CASSLPQIWGEETQYF
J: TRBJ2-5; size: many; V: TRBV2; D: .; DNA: TGTGCCAGCAGCTTTCTGGAACAAGAGACCCAGTACTTC; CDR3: CASSFLEQETQYF
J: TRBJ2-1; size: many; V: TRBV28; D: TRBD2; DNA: TGTGCCAGCAGTTTAAGGAAAGGGACTAGCGGGCGACCTCTTCAGTTCTTC; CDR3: CASSLRKGTSGRPLQFF